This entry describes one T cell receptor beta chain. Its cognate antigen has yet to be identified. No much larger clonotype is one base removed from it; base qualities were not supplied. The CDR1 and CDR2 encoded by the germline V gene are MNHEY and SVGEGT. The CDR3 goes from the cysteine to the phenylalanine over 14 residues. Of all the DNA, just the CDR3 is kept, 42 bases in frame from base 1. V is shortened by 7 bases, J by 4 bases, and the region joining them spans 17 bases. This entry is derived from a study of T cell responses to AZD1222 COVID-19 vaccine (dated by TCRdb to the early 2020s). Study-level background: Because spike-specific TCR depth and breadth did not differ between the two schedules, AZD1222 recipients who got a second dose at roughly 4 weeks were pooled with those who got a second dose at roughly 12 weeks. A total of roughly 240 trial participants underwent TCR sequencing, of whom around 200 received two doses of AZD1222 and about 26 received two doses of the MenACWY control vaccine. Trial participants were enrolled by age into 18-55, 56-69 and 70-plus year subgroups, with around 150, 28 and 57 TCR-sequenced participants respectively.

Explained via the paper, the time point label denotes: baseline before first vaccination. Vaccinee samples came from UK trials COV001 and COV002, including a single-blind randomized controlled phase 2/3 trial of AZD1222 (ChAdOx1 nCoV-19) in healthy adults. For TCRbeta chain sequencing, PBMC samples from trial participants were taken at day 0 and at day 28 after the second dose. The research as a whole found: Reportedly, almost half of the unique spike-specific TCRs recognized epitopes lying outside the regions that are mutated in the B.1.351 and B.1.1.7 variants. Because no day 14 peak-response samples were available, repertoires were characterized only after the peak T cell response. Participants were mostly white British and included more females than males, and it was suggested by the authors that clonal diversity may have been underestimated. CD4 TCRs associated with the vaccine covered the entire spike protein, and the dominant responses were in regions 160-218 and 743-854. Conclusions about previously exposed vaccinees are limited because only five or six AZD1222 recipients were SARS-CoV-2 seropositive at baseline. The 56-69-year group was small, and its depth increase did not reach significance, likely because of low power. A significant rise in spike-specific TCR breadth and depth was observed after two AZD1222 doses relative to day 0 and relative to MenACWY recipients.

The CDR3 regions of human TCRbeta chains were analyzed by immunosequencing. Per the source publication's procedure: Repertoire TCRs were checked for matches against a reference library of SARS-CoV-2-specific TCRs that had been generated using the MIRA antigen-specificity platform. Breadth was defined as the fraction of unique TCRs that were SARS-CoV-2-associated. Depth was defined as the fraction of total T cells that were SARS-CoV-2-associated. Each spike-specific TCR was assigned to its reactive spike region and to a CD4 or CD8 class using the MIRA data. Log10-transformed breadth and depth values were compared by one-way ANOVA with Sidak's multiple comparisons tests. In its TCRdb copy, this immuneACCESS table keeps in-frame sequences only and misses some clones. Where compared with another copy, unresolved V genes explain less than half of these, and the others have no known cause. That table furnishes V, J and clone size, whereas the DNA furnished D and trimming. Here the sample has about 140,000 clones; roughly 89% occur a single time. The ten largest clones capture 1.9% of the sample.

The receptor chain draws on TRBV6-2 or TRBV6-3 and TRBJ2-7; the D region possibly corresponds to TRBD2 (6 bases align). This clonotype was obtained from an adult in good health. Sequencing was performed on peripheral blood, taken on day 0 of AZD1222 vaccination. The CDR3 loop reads CASNPLGGGYEQYF. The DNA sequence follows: TGTGCCAGCAACCCCTTGGGAGGCGGATACGAGCAGTACTTC.